This TCR beta chain was identified during a study of shared clonotypes between healthy human individuals. Overall study: Used for every donor were three CD4 naive, three CD4 memory, two CD8 naive and one CD8 memory plate. General study points: Clonotypes shared by all four donors outscored non-shared clonotypes in generation probability.

As regards this clone: Its target is not known.

The CDR3 has 15 residues. Trimming took off 5 bases at V and 1 base at J, with 15 bases between the two ends. CDR1 and CDR2 from the germline V gene are MNHEY and SVGAGI. Some clones are missing from TCRdb's copy, which holds only in-frame ones; the method was immunoSEQ multiplex PCR. The sample yields some 690,000 clones, about 90% seen once. The clonotype originates from a man between 18 and 29 years old in good health. Some clones in this sample may be carry-over from other donors' samples. The rearrangement uses TRBV6-5 and TRBJ2-7, with D hard to call. Sequenced: memory CD8+ T cells from PBMCs. Subset given: CD45RO+ cells pooled with CCR7-negative TemRA cells. DNA of the CDR3: TGTGCCAGCAGTCCCCTGGGCGGATCATCCTACGAGCAGTACTTC. Translating it yields CASSPLGGSSYEQYF.